This T cell receptor beta chain appears in the sequencing data of a study of cytomegalovirus exposure and HLA in healthy donors. Germline CDR1 MNHEY, CDR2 SVGAGI. The CDR3 extends over 15 amino acids. Trimming pared 2 bases from V and 8 bases from J, leaving 18 bases between. Comments on this clone: Antigen: not known.

A multiplex PCR was run with 60 Vbeta primers and 13 Jbeta primers. Assay: immunoSEQ multiplex PCR; the TCRdb copy retains only in-frame clones and omits some. The sample has about 130,000 clones; 70% to 85% are singletons. Study-wide results and limits: Roughly uniform depth of sequencing across donors was assumed in presence/absence analyses. Associated with cytomegalovirus, according to the listing, were 164 TCR beta chains.

The sequence was collected from a boy aged 10-17 years in good health and CMV-seronegative. The V and J genes are TRBV6-5 and TRBJ1-2; a possible D gene is TRBD1 (5 bases). The sequenced material came from PBMCs. The DNA of the CDR3 is TGTGCCAGCAGTTACACCCCTCAGGGCAGGGTGGGCTACACCTTC. It yields the protein CASSYTPQGRVGYTF.